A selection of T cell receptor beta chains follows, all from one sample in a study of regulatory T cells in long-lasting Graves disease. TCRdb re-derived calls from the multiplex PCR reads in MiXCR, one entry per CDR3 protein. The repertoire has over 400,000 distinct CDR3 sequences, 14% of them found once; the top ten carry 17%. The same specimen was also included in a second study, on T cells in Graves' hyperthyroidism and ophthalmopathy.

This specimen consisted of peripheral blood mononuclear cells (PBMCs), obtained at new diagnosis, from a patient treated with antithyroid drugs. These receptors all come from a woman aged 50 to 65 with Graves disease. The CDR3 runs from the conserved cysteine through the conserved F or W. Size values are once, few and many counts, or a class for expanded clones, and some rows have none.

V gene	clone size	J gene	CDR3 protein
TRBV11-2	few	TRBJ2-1	CASSFGTGSYEQFF
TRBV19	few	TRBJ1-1	CASSKTGHPWTEAFF
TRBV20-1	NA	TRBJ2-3	CSANPSGRATDTQYF
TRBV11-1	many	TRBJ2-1	CASSVRGGSSYNEQFF
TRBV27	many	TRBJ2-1	CASSLSTSSYNEQFF
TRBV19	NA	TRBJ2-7	CASSIVSTRSYEQYF
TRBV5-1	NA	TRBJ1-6	CASSHSDRVGSPLHF
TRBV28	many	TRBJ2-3	CASRSMGRPADGDTQYF
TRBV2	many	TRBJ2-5	CASSEVYQETQYF
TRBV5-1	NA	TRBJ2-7	CASSLGDRANEQYF
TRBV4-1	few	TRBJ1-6	CASSPSGTGGGNSPLHF
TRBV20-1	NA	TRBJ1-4	CSARAPDRRTLEKLFF
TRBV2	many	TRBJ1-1	CASSEGGATEAFF
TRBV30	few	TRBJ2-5	CAWSTYQTSKTQYF
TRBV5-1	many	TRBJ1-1	CASSLGVISNTEAFF
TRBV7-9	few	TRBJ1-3	CASSLGGRVSGNTIYF
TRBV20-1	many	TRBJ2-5	CSAPQLAGGTYQETQYF
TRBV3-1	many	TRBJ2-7	CASSQDGGSYEQYF
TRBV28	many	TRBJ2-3	CASTARGRSVSDTQYF
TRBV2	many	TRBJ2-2	CASSEALEAGELFF
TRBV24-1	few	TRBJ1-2	CATSGRTGTNYGYTF
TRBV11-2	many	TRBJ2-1	CASSLGQPLNEQFF
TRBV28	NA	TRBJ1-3	CASRGGDSSGNTIYF
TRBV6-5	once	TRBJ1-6	CASSSPNGSPLHF
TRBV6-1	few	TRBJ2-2	CASSPPRMELFF
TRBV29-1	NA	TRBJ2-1	CSGTSSFQDEQFF
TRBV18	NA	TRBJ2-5	CASSGRTGQEAQYF
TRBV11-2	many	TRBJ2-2	CASSLAPRGLWELFF
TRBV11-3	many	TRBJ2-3	CASSLEGLAGGPSHTDTQYF
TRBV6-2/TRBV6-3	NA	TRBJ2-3	CASTTNGLAGTDTQYF
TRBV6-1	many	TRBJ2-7	CASSQNKGLAGGYEQYF
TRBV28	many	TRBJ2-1	CASSSPAGGYYNEQFF
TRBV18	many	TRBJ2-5	CASSPIFSGTQETQYF
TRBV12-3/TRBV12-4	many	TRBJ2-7	CASSLGGGTNEQYF
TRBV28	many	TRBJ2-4	CASSRRTGTQNIQYF
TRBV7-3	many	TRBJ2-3	CASSLTGLASTDTQYF
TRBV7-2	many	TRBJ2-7	CASSQGTVYEQYF
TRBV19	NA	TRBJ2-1	CASSQVAGILNEQFF
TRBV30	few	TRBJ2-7	CAWTVREGYEQYF
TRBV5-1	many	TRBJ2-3	CASSPLTSSSTDTQYF
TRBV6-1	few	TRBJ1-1	CASTPEGASGVSEAFF
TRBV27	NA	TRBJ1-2	CASSLFGGTGYTF
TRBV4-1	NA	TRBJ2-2	CTSSQGRAGVMTGELFF
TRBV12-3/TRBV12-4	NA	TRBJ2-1	CASSLRGIEQFF
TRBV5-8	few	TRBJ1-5	CASSSIGFNQPQHF
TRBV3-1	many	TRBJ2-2	CASSREQVGELFF
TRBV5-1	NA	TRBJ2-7	CASTEFGGATYEQYF
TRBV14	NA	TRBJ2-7	CASSPNYPYEQYF